This T cell receptor (beta chain) was sequenced in a study of cytomegalovirus exposure and HLA in healthy donors. Study outcomes and limitations: Prior analysis indicated that the majority of TCR beta V segments exhibited productivity approximately 87% or approximately 30% of the time. In a later analysis, V- and J-gene trimming of beta chains associated with a DCLRE1C missense variant, replicated independently. Reportedly, TCR beta sequences accurately predicted HLA-A and HLA-B alleles in most subjects.

Primers: 60 Vbeta forward and 13 Jbeta reverse. Assay used: immunoSEQ multiplex PCR; TCRdb lists only in-frame clones, some missing. The repertoire holds under 300,000 clones, with approximately 81% as singletons. Germline V gene data show CDR1 as MNHEY and CDR2 as SVGAGI. V was clipped by 4 bases and J by 0 bases; unmatched bases: 3. This CDR3 is built from 16 residues. On this clone: Antigen unknown.

This clonotype was obtained from a woman in her sixties or seventies in good health and CMV-seropositive. V gene TRBV6-5 combines with J gene TRBJ1-6; 7 nucleotides match TRBD1. Specimen: PBMCs. CDR3 nucleotides: TGTGCCAGCAGTTCCCGGACAGGCTCCTATAATTCACCCCTCCACTTT. Translation gives CASSSRTGSYNSPLHF.